Presented here are 27 T cell receptor beta chains from one specimen sequenced in a study of siplizumab effects on memory and regulatory T cells. The protocol was immunoSEQ multiplex PCR, while the TCRdb copy is restricted to in-frame clones and leaves out a portion. Here the sample spans approximately 100,000 clones, around 93% being singletons. Sequenced: non-Treg CD4+ T cells sorted from blood. Source of these receptors: a human donor in good health.

This sequence joins TRBV29-1 and TRBJ1-3; weak D call: TRBD1 (5 bases). Germline V CDR1 and CDR2: SQVTM, ANQGSEA. Trimming removed 5 bases at V and 0 bases at J, with 11 bases between. This CDR3 contains 14 residues. Here the CDR3 reads CSVRQSTSGNTIYF. CDR3 bases: TGCAGCGTTCGACAGAGTACCTCTGGAAACACCATATATTTT.

This clone was seen once. The chain joins TRBV19 to TRBJ1-1; TRBD1 agrees at 8 bases. CDR1 is LNHDA and CDR2 is SQIVND in the germline V gene (reference sequence). The CDR3 runs to 14 residues. The ends lost 5 bases at V and 3 bases at J; junction bases unmatched: 5. The CDR3 DNA follows: TGTGCCAGTAGTGGCGCAGGGGGCTACACTGAAGCTTTCTTT. Encoded protein: CASSGAGGYTEAFF.

The gene calls are TRBV4-1 and TRBJ2-5; tentatively, D is TRBD2 (6 bases). The CDR3 has 16 residues. Germline values: CDR1 MGHRA, CDR2 YSYEKL. V lost 1 base and J lost 9, with 21 bases in between. CDR3 nucleotides: TGCGCCAGCAGCCAAGGAGTTGCGGGAAGCGGCGGCGCCCAGTACTTC. It codes for CASSQGVAGSGGAQYF.

This chain joins TRBV27 and TRBJ2-1; 7 nucleotides align to TRBD1. This CDR3 has 15 residues. CDR1 is MNHEY and CDR2 is SMNVEV in the germline V gene (reference sequence). The trim removed 4 bases at V and 4 bases at J, leaving 7 bases unmatched. The DNA for the CDR3 is TGTGCCAGCAGTTCAATGGACAGGCTTTACAATGAGCAGTTCTTC. Amino acid sequence: CASSSMDRLYNEQFF.

CDR3 sequence: CASTRGHQNTEAFF. In nucleotides, the CDR3 is TGTGCCAGCACCCGGGGACATCAGAACACTGAAGCTTTCTTT. The genes are TRBV27 and TRBJ1-1, with a tentative D call TRBD1 (6 bases). The CDR3 loop spans 14 amino acids. Between the trimmed V and J ends, which lost 7 bases and 1 base, there was a span of 13 bases. Germline CDR1 reads MNHEY; CDR2 reads SMNVEV (reference sequence).

This chain links TRBV9 with TRBJ1-6; D gene uncertain. Germline loops: CDR1 SGDLS, CDR2 YYNGEE. The CDR3 is made up of 14 amino acids. Trimming took off 0 bases at V and 7 bases at J, with 8 bases between the two ends. For the CDR3, the DNA is TGTGCCAGCAGCGTAGGTCAGGTAAATTCACCCCTCCACTTT. This translates into CASSVGQVNSPLHF. The whole variable domain, remainder taken from reference TRBV9 and TRBJ1-6, is DSGVTQTPKHLITATGQRVTLRCSPRSGDLSVYWYQQSLDQGLQFLIQYYNGEERAKGNILERFSAQQFPDLHSELNLSSLELGDSALYFCASSVGQVNSPLHFGNGTRLTVT.

The chain links TRBV7-2 to TRBJ2-3; the D is unclear. The CDR3 contains 15 residues. With 3 bases removed from V and 0 bases from J, the gap between germline ends came to 10 bases. CDR1 SGHTA and CDR2 FQGNSA come from the germline V gene. The CDR3 DNA follows: TGTGCCAGCAGCTTGAAGGGCCCTAGCACAGATACGCAGTATTTT. This codes for CASSLKGPSTDTQYF.

This rearrangement joins TRBV18 to TRBJ1-1; D is possibly TRBD1 (5 bases). Germline-derived CDR1 and CDR2 are KGHSH and LQKENI. This CDR3 comprises 14 residues. Trimming took 2 bases from V and 3 from J, leaving 10 bases between them. Here the CDR3 reads CASSPTGGDTEAFF. Written as DNA, the CDR3 is TGTGCCAGCTCACCAACGGGGGGGGACACTGAAGCTTTCTTT.

This rearrangement joins TRBV15 to TRBJ2-5, with 10 nucleotides matching TRBD1. Germline assignment: CDR1 LNHNV and CDR2 YYDKDF (reference sequence). This CDR3 has 14 residues. V gave up 8 bases and J gave up 6 bases; unmatched junction bases: 9. CDR3 in amino acids: CATEDRGLGKTQYF. The CDR3 DNA reads as TGTGCCACCGAAGACAGGGGGCTAGGAAAGACCCAGTACTTC.

The genes are TRBV6-5 and TRBJ2-7; no definite D call. Germline V gene data show CDR1 as MNHEY and CDR2 as SVGAGI. The CDR3 contains 16 residues. V lost 0 bases and J lost 6, with 18 bases in between. CDR3 sequence (DNA): TGTGCCAGCAGTTACTCAACAGTCAGGCAGTCCGGCGAGCAGTACTTC. It is translated as CASSYSTVRQSGEQYF.

The rearrangement uses TRBV11-2 and TRBJ1-4, with a weak D call TRBD1 (5 bases). The germline CDR1 and CDR2 sequences are SGHAT and FQNNGV. This CDR3 comprises 19 residues. Trimming removed 4 bases from V and 0 bases from J, with 21 bases in between. The CDR3 sequence: CASSSSWRAGTTTNEKLFF. CDR3 sequence (DNA): TGTGCCAGCAGCTCATCTTGGCGGGCAGGGACTACAACTAATGAAAAACTGTTTTTT.

V gene TRBV28 combines with J gene TRBJ1-1; tentatively, D is TRBD1 (6 bases). The CDR3 extends over 15 amino acids. V was shortened by 6 bases and J by 0 bases, with 14 bases between the two germline ends. CDR1 is MDHEN and CDR2 is SYDVKM in the germline V gene. CDR3 in DNA: TGTGCCAGCAGGCCAGGGGACCTCATGAACACTGAAGCTTTCTTT. It codes for CASRPGDLMNTEAFF.

This clone was detected a few times. The rearrangement uses TRBV12-5 and TRBJ1-1, with a possible D match to TRBD1 (5 bases). The V gene lost 0 bases and the J gene lost 1 base, with 6 bases spanning the gap. Germline V gene sequence: CDR1 LGHNT, CDR2 FRNRAP. CDR3 length: 14 residues. CDR3 amino acids: CASGLVGTNTEAFF. The CDR3, as DNA: TGTGCTAGTGGTTTGGTAGGGACGAACACTGAAGCTTTCTTT.

The chain combines TRBV27 with TRBJ1-2; D is perhaps TRBD1 (6 bases). Trimming removed 2 bases from V and 8 bases from J, with 15 bases in between. In germline, CDR1 is MNHEY, CDR2 SMNVEV (reference sequence). The CDR3 has 14 amino acids. CDR3 sequence: CASSLRGPLWGYTF. In DNA form, the CDR3 reads TGTGCCAGCAGTTTACGGGGGCCTCTCTGGGGCTACACCTTC.

This clone was recorded only once. J is TRBJ2-6 and V is TRBV30, with a possible D match to TRBD2 (5 bases). The CDR3 is 14 residues long. Trimming cost V 5 bases and J 2 bases, with 10 bases left between them. Germline V gene lookup returns CDR1 GTSNPN and CDR2 SVGIG (reference sequence). This CDR3 is CAWGPGTGANVLTF. The CDR3, as DNA: TGTGCCTGGGGTCCCGGGACTGGGGCCAACGTCCTGACTTTC.

The chain carries TRBV7-2 and TRBJ2-3; the D is unclear. CDR3 length: 14 amino acids. Germline V gene sequence: CDR1 SGHTA, CDR2 FQGNSA. V was trimmed by 1 base and J by 4 bases, leaving 9 bases between them. The CDR3 DNA reads TGTGCCAGCAGCTTAGGGGTGCAGGCAGATACGCAGTATTTT. Amino acids: CASSLGVQADTQYF.

The V call is TRBV5-1, the J call TRBJ2-5, with D possibly being TRBD2 (5 bases). The CDR3 has 13 residues. Per germline, CDR1 SGHRS and CDR2 YFSETQ. V was cut by 4 bases and J by 5 bases, with 12 bases left in between. The CDR3 region is CASSNLREETQYF. Here the CDR3 DNA reads TGCGCCAGCAGCAATTTAAGGGAGGAGACCCAGTACTTC.

The gene calls are TRBV5-6 and TRBJ2-5; the match to TRBD1 covers 8 bases. CDR1 and CDR2 (germline): SGHDT, YYEEEE. With 3 bases clipped from V and 1 base from J, the junction kept 5 bases outside the gene matches. The CDR3 covers 15 residues. The CDR3 DNA sequence: TGTGCCAGCAGCTATCCAACAGGGGGCCAAGAGACCCAGTACTTC. Amino acid sequence: CASSYPTGGQETQYF.

The chain uses TRBV2 and TRBJ2-2, with 7 bases matching TRBD2. CDR3 length: 14 residues. Per the germline V gene, CDR1 is SNHLY and CDR2 is FYNNEI. V dropped 7 bases and J dropped 0; count of bases not matched to a gene: 2. The CDR3, as DNA: TGTGCCAGCACGGGGGGTCCGAACACCGGGGAGCTGTTTTTT. It is translated as CASTGGPNTGELFF.

The chain couples TRBV7-2 to TRBJ1-5; 7 bases line up with TRBD1. The CDR3 sequence is 15 residues long. V lost 1 base to trimming and J lost 5 bases; unmatched junction nucleotides: 5. Germline CDR1 SGHTA, CDR2 FQGNSA. The CDR3, as DNA: TGTGCCAGCAGCTTAGGTAGGGGGCGGTATCAGCCCCAGCATTTT. Protein: CASSLGRGRYQPQHF.

The chain combines TRBV19 with TRBJ1-2, with 7 bases fitting TRBD1. With V trimmed by 9 bases and J by 5 bases, 24 bases remained unmatched. The germline V gene has CDR1 LNHDA and CDR2 SQIVND (reference sequence). The CDR3 contains 18 residues. The CDR3 region is CASQGIRDSQLPIYGYTF. CDR3 bases: TGTGCCAGCCAGGGGATCCGGGACAGTCAACTTCCCATTTATGGCTACACCTTC.

J is TRBJ2-3 and V is TRBV7-2, with D tentatively TRBD1 or TRBD2 (7 bases each). Germline V CDR1 and CDR2: SGHTA, FQGNSA. V lost 2 bases and J lost 4, with 22 bases in between. The CDR3 extends over 18 amino acids. The CDR3 reads CASSLLRGGAGSPDTQYF. DNA for the CDR3: TGTGCCAGCAGCTTACTCAGGGGGGGAGCGGGGAGCCCAGATACGCAGTATTTT.

This clone has a single count. The chain couples TRBV6-5 to TRBJ2-1, with TRBD1 matching over 8 bases. J lost 1 base, V lost 7 bases, and 6 bases had no gene match. Germline assignment: CDR1 MNHEY and CDR2 SVGAGI. The CDR3 runs 15 residues. CDR3 loop: CASTKGQVSYNEQFF. The CDR3 DNA follows: TGTGCCAGCACCAAGGGACAGGTGTCCTACAATGAGCAGTTCTTC.

V usage is TRBV9 and J usage is TRBJ2-3; D is possibly TRBD1 (6 bases). This CDR3 comprises 14 residues. Trimming pared 3 bases from V and 12 bases from J, leaving 20 bases between. CDR1 is SGDLS and CDR2 is YYNGEE in the germline V gene. The CDR3: CASSATSDRWAQYF. CDR3 DNA: TGTGCCAGCAGCGCCACCTCTGACAGGTGGGCTCAGTATTTT. The full variable domain, its missing parts supplied by reference TRBV9 and TRBJ2-3, is DSGVTQTPKHLITATGQRVTLRCSPRSGDLSVYWYQQSLDQGLQFLIQYYNGEERAKGNILERFSAQQFPDLHSELNLSSLELGDSALYFCASSATSDRWAQYFGPGTRLTVL.

V is TRBV9 and J is TRBJ2-6; D might be TRBD1 (6 bases). From germline, CDR1 is SGDLS and CDR2 YYNGEE. This CDR3 spans 15 amino acids. Trimming stripped 1 base from V and 3 bases from J, with 8 bases between. CDR3 in DNA: TGTGCCAGCAGCGTAAGGGGGAATGGGGCCAACGTCCTGACTTTC. Its translation is CASSVRGNGANVLTF. The full variable domain, with the rest looked up from reference TRBV9 and TRBJ2-6, is DSGVTQTPKHLITATGQRVTLRCSPRSGDLSVYWYQQSLDQGLQFLIQYYNGEERAKGNILERFSAQQFPDLHSELNLSSLELGDSALYFCASSVRGNGANVLTFGAGSRLTVL.

The chain employs TRBV7-2 and TRBJ2-7; D tentatively fits TRBD1 or TRBD2 (6 bases each). The CDR3 runs to 16 residues. V lost 5 bases and J lost 2, with 19 bases in between. Germline V lookup: CDR1 SGHTA, CDR2 FQGNSA. The CDR3, as DNA: TGTGCCAGCAGCGAAGAGGTTTGGGGGGCCGCCTACGAGCAGTACTTC. It encodes CASSEEVWGAAYEQYF.

V is TRBV11-2 and J is TRBJ2-7, with D uncertain. The germline gives CDR1 SGHAT, CDR2 FQNNGV. CDR3 length equals 12 residues. The V and J ends lost 6 bases and 13 bases respectively, with 19 bases between them. This CDR3 reads CASSHTLASSYF. The CDR3 DNA is TGTGCCAGCAGTCACACCCTGGCTTCCTCCTACTTC.